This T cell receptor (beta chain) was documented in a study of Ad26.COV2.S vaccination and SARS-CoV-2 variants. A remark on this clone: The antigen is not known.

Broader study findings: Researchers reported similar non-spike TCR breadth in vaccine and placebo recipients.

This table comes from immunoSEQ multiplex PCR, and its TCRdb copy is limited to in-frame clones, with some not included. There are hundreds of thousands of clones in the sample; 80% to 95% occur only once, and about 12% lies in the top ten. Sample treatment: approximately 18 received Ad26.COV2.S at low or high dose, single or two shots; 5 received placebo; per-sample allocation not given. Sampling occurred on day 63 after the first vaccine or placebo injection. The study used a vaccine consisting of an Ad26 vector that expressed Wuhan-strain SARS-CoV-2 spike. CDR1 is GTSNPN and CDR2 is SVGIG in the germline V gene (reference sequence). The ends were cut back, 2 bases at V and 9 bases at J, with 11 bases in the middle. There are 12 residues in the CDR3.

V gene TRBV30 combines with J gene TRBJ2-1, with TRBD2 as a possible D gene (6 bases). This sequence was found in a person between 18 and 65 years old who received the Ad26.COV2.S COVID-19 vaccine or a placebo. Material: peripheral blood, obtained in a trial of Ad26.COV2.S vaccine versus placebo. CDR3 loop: CAWSKMGGEQFF. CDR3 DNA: TGTGCCTGGAGTAAAATGGGAGGTGAGCAGTTCTTC.